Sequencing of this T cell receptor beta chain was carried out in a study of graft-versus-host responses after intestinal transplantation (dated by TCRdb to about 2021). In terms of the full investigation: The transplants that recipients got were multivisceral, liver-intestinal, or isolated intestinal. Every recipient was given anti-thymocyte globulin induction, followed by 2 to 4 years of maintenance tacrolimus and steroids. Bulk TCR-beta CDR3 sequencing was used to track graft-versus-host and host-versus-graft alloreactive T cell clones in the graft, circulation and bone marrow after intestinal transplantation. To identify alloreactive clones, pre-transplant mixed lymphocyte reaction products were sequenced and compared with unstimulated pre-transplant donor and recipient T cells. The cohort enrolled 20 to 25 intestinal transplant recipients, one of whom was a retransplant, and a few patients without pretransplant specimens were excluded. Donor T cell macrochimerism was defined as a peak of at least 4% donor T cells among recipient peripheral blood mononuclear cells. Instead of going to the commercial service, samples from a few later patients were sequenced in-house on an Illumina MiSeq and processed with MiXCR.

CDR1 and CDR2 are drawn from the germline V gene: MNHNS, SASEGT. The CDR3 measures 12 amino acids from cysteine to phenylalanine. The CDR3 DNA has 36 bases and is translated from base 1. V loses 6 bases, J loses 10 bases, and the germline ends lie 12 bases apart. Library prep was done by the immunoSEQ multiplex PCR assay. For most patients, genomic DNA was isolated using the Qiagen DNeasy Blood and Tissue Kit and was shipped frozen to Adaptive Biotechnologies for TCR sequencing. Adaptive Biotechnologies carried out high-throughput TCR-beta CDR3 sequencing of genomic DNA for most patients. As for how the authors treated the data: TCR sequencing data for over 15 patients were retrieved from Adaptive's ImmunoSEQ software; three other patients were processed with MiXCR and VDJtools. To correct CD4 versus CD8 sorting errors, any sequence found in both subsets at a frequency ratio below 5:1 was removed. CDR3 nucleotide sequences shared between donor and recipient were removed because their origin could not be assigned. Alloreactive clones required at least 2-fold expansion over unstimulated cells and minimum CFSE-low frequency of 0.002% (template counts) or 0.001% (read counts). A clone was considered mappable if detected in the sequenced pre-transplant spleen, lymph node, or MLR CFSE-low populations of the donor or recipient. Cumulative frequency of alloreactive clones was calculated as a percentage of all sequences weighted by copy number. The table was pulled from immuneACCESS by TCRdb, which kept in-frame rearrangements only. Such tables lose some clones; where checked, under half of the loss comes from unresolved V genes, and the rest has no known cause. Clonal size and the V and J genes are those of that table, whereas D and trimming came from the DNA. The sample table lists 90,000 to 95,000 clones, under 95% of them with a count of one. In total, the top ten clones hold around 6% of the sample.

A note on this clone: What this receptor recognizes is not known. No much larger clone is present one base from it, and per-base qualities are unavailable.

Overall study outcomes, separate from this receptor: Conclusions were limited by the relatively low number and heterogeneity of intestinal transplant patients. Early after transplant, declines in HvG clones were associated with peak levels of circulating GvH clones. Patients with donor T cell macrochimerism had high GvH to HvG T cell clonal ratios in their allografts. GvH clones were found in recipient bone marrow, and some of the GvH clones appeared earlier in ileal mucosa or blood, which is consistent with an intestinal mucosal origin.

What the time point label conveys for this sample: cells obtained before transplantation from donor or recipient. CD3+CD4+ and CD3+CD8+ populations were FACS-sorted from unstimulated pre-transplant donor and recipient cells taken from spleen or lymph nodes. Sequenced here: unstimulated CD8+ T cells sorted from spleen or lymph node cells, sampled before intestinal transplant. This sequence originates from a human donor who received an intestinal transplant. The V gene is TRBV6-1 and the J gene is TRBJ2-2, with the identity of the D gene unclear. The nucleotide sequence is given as TGTGCCAGCAGAAGGACCCCTGCGGAGCTGTTTTTT. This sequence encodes CASRRTPAELFF.